These T cell receptor beta chains were read from a single sample in a study of neoadjuvant anti-PD-1 for oral cavity cancer. Profiled with immunoSEQ multiplex PCR; TCRdb holds only in-frame clones, not every one. In the table there are 6,000 to 7,500 clones, less than 80% of which are singletons. Sequences were derived from PBMCs, sampled before nivolumab (anti-PD-1) treatment. All receptors derive from a person aged 35 to 85 with oral cavity squamous cell carcinoma. Both conserved end residues are part of each CDR3. A D gene is named only where the DNA matches it firmly. Clone size is given for some rows only: seen once, a few or many times, or a class if the clone is expanded.

J gene: TRBJ2-1; clone size: .; D gene: TRBD2; V gene: TRBV11-2; CDR3 DNA: TGTGCCAGCAGCTATACGATAGCGGGGTACAATGAGCAGTTCTTC; CDR3 protein: CASSYTIAGYNEQFF
J gene: TRBJ1-1; clone size: .; D gene: TRBD1; V gene: TRBV28; CDR3 DNA: TGTGCCAGCAGCCACTGGGACAGGGGGGCTCCCAAAGCTTTCTTT; CDR3 protein: CASSHWDRGAPKAFF
J gene: TRBJ1-2; clone size: .; D gene: TRBD1; V gene: TRBV6-5; CDR3 DNA: TGTGCCAGCACCAAGGGACAGGGCATAGTCACCTTC; CDR3 protein: CASTKGQGIVTF
J gene: TRBJ2-1; clone size: once; D gene: TRBD2; V gene: TRBV5-4; CDR3 DNA: TGTGCCAGCAGCCCTAGCGGGGGGCCTTACAATGAGCAGTTCTTC; CDR3 protein: CASSPSGGPYNEQFF
J gene: TRBJ2-7; clone size: few; D gene: .; V gene: TRBV18; CDR3 DNA: TGTGCCAGCTCCCTCAAGCGCGGTAGGCTGTCCGAGCAGTACTTC; CDR3 protein: CASSLKRGRLSEQYF
J gene: TRBJ2-1; clone size: few; D gene: .; V gene: TRBV10-3; CDR3 DNA: TGTGCCATCAGTGAAAGGACGAATGAGCAGTTCTTC; CDR3 protein: CAISERTNEQFF
J gene: TRBJ1-1; clone size: .; D gene: .; V gene: TRBV27; CDR3 DNA: TGTGCCAGCAGTTCGGCGGAACTGAACACTGAAGCTTTCTTT; CDR3 protein: CASSSAELNTEAFF
J gene: TRBJ1-1; clone size: .; D gene: .; V gene: TRBV6-5; CDR3 DNA: TGTGCCAGCAGTCAGGGTCAGAACACTGAAGCTTTCTTT; CDR3 protein: CASSQGQNTEAFF
J gene: TRBJ1-3; clone size: few; D gene: .; V gene: TRBV7-9; CDR3 DNA: TGTGCCAGCAGCTTACAGCCGACAGCTTCTGGAAACACCATATATTTT; CDR3 protein: CASSLQPTASGNTIYF
J gene: TRBJ1-2; clone size: .; D gene: .; V gene: TRBV6-6; CDR3 DNA: TGTGCCAGCAGTTCTCCGGCCGAGACGAGCTATGGCTACACCTTC; CDR3 protein: CASSSPAETSYGYTF
J gene: TRBJ2-2; clone size: .; D gene: .; V gene: TRBV7-9; CDR3 DNA: TGTGCCAGCAGCGACAATACTAAGCAGAACACCGGGGAGCTGTTTTTT; CDR3 protein: CASSDNTKQNTGELFF